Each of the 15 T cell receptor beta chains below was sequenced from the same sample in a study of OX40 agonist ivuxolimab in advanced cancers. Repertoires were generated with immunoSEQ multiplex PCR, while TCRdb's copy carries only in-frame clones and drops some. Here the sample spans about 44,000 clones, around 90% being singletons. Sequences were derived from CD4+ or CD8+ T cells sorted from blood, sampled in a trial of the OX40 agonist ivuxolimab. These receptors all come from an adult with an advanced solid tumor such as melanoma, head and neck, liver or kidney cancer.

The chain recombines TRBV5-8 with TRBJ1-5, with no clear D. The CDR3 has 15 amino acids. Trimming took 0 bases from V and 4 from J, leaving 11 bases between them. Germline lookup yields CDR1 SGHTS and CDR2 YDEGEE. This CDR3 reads CASSLDPAPNQPQHF. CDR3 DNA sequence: TGTGCCAGCAGCTTGGACCCGGCGCCGAATCAGCCCCAGCATTTT.

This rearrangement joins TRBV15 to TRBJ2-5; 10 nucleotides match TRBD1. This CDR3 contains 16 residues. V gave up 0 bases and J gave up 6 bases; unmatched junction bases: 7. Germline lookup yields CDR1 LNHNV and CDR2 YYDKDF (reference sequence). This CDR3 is CATSRDERDRGKTQYF. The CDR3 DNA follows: TGTGCCACCAGCAGAGATGAAAGGGACAGGGGCAAGACCCAGTACTTC.

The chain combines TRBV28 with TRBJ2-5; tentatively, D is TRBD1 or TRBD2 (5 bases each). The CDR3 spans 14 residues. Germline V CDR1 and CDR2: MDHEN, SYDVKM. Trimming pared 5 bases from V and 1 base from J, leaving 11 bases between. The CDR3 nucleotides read TGTGCCAGCAGTGGGGACGGCCCCCAAGAGACCCAGTACTTC. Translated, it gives CASSGDGPQETQYF. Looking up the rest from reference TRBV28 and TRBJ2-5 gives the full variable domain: DVKVTQSSRYLVKRTGEKVFLECVQDMDHENMFWYRQDPGLGLRLIYFSYDVKMKEKGDIPEGYSVSREKKERFSLILESASTNQTSMYLCASSGDGPQETQYFGPGTRLLVL.

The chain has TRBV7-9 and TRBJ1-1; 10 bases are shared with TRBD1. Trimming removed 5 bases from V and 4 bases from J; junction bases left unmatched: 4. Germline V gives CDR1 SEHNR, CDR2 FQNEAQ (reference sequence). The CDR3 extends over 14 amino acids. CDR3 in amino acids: CASSGGTGATEAFF. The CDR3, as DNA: TGTGCCAGCAGCGGAGGGACAGGGGCCACTGAAGCTTTCTTT. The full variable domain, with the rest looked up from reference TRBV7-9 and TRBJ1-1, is DTGVSQNPRHKITKRGQNVTFRCDPISEHNRLYWYRQTLGQGPEFLTYFQNEAQLEKSRLLSDRFSAERPKGSFSTLEIQRTEQGDSAMYLCASSGGTGATEAFFGQGTRLTVV.

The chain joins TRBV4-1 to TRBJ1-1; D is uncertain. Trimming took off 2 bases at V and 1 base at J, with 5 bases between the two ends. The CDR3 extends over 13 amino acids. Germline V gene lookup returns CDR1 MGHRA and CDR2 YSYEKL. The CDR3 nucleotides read TGCGCCAGCAGCCAAAAGACGAACACTGAAGCTTTCTTT. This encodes CASSQKTNTEAFF.

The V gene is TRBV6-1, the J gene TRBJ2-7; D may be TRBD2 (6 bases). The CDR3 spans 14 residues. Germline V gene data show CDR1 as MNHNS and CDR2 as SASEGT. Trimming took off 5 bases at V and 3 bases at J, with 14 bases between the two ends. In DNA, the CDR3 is TGTGCCAGCAGTCGAGACAGCGGGTTCTACGAGCAGTACTTC. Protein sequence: CASSRDSGFYEQYF.

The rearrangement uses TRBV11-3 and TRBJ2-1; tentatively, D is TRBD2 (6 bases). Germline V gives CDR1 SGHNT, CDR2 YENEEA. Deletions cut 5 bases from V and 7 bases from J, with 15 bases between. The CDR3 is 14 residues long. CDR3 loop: CASSRSGLLNEQFF. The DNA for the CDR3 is TGTGCCAGCAGCCGCTCGGGACTCTTGAATGAGCAGTTCTTC.

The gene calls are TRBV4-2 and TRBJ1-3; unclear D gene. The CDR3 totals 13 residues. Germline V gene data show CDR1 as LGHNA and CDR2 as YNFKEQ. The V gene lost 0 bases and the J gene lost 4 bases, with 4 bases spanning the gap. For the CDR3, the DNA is TGTGCCAGCAGCCAAGATCCCGGAAACACCATATATTTT. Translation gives CASSQDPGNTIYF.

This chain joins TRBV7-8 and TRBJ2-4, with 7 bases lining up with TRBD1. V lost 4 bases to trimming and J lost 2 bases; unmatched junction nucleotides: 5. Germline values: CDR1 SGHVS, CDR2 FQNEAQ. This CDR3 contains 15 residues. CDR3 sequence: CASSSSGGSKNIQYF. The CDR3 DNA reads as TGTGCCAGCAGCTCTTCAGGGGGTTCCAAAAACATTCAGTACTTC.

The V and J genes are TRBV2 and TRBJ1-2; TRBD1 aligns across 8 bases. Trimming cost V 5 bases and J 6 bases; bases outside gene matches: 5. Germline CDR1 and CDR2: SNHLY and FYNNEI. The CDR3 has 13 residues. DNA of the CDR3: TGTGCCAGCAGTCCAGGGGGCGACGATGGCTACACCTTC. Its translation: CASSPGGDDGYTF.

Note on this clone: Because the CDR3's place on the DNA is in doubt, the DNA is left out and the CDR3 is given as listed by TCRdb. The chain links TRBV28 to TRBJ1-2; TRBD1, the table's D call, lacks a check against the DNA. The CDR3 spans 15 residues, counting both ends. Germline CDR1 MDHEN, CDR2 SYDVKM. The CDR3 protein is CASSFLADPNYGYTF.

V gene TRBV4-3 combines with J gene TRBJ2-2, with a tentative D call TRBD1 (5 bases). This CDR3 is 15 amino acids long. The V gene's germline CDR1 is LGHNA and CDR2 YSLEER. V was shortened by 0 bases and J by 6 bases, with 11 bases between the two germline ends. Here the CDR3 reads CASSQEAGFAGELFF. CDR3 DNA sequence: TGCGCCAGCAGCCAAGAGGCAGGGTTCGCCGGGGAGCTGTTTTTT.

The DNA for the CDR3 is TGTGCCAGCAGCGTCACCGGGACAGCACCCTACGAGCAGTACTTC. Translation gives CASSVTGTAPYEQYF. This chain links TRBV9 with TRBJ2-7; 7 nucleotides line up with TRBD1. The CDR3 totals 15 residues. CDR1 and CDR2 from the germline V gene are SGDLS and YYNGEE. Trimming cost V 2 bases and J 2 bases; bases outside gene matches: 7.

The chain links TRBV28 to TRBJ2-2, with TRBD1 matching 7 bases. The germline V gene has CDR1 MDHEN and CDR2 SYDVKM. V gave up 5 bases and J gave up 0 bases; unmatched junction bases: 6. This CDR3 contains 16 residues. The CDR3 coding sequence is TGTGCCAGCAGTCCCCGGACAGGCGCGAACACCGGGGAGCTGTTTTTT. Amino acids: CASSPRTGANTGELFF.

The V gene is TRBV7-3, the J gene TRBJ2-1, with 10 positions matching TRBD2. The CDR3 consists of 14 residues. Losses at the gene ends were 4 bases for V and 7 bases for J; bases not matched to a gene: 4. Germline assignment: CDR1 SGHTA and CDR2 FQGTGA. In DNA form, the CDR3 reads TGTGCCAGCAGCTCGCTAGCGGGAGTGAATGAGCAGTTCTTC. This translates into CASSSLAGVNEQFF.